The entry below describes one T cell receptor beta chain. Its antigen is currently unknown. TEMRA cells were FACS-enriched, and CD8+ and CD4+ T cells were isolated negatively. The J segment lost 8 bases and the V segment lost 0 bases, leaving 12 bases of the junction unmatched. The CDR3 sequence is 16 residues long. Germline CDR1 reads DFQATT; CDR2 reads SNEGSKA (reference sequence). RNA in amounts of about 0.5 to 1 ug was reverse transcribed with random hexamers. Amplification of TCR beta CDR3 by immunoSEQ multiplex PCR spanned 54 Vbeta and 13 Jbeta. TCRdb ran MiXCR on the immunoSEQ multiplex PCR reads and lists one entry per CDR3 protein. The sample lists 200,000 to 250,000 distinct CDR3 sequences, about 94% occurring once. These data come from a study of CD8 T cells in Susac syndrome. Overall study: There were Susac syndrome patients who were therapy-naive at blood draw, others on corticosteroids, and others on intravenous immunoglobulin alone.

Whole-study findings and limits: In Susac syndrome, the CD4+ T cell repertoires did not show clonal expansion.

The clonotype originates from a human donor with Susac syndrome. The chain couples TRBV20-1 to TRBJ2-1; 8 bases line up with TRBD2. Sample: CD4+ T cells from PBMCs. CDR3 residues: CSARDPPTAGAHEQFF. CDR3 coding DNA: TGCAGTGCTAGAGACCCTCCGACAGCGGGGGCCCATGAGCAGTTCTTC.